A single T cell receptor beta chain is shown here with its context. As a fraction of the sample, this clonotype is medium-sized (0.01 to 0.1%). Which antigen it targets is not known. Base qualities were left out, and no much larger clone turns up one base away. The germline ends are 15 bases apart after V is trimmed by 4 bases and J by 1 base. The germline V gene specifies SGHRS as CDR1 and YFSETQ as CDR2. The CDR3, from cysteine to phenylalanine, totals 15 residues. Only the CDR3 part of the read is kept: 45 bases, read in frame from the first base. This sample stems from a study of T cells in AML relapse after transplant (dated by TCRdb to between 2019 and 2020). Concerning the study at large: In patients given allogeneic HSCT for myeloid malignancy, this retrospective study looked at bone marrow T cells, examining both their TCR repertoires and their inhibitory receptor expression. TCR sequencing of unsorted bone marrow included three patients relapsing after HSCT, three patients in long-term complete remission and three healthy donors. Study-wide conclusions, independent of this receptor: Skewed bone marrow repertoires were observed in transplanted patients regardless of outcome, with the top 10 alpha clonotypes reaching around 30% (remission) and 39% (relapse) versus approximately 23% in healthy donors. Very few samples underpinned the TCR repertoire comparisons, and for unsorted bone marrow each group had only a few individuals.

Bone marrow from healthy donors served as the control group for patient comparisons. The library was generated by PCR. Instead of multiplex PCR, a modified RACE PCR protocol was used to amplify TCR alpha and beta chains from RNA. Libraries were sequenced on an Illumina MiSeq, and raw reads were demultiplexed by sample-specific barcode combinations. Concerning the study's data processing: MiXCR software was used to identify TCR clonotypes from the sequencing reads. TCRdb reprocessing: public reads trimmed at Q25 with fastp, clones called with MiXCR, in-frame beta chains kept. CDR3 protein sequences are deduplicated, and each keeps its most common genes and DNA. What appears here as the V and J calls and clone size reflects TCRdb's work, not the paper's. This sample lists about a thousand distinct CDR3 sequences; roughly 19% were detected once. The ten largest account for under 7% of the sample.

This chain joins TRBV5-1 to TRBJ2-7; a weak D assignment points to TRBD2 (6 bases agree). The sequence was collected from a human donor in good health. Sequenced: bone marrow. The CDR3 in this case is CASSPTQGLSYEQYF. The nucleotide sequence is TGCGCCAGCAGCCCCACCCAGGGACTTTCCTACGAGCAGTACTTC. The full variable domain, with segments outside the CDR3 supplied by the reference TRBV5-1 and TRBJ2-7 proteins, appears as KAGVTQTPRYLIKTRGQQVTLSCSPISGHRSVSWYQQTPGQGLQFLFEYFSETQRNKGNFPGRFSGRQFSNSRSEMNVSTLELGDSALYLCASSPTQGLSYEQYFGPGTRLTVT.